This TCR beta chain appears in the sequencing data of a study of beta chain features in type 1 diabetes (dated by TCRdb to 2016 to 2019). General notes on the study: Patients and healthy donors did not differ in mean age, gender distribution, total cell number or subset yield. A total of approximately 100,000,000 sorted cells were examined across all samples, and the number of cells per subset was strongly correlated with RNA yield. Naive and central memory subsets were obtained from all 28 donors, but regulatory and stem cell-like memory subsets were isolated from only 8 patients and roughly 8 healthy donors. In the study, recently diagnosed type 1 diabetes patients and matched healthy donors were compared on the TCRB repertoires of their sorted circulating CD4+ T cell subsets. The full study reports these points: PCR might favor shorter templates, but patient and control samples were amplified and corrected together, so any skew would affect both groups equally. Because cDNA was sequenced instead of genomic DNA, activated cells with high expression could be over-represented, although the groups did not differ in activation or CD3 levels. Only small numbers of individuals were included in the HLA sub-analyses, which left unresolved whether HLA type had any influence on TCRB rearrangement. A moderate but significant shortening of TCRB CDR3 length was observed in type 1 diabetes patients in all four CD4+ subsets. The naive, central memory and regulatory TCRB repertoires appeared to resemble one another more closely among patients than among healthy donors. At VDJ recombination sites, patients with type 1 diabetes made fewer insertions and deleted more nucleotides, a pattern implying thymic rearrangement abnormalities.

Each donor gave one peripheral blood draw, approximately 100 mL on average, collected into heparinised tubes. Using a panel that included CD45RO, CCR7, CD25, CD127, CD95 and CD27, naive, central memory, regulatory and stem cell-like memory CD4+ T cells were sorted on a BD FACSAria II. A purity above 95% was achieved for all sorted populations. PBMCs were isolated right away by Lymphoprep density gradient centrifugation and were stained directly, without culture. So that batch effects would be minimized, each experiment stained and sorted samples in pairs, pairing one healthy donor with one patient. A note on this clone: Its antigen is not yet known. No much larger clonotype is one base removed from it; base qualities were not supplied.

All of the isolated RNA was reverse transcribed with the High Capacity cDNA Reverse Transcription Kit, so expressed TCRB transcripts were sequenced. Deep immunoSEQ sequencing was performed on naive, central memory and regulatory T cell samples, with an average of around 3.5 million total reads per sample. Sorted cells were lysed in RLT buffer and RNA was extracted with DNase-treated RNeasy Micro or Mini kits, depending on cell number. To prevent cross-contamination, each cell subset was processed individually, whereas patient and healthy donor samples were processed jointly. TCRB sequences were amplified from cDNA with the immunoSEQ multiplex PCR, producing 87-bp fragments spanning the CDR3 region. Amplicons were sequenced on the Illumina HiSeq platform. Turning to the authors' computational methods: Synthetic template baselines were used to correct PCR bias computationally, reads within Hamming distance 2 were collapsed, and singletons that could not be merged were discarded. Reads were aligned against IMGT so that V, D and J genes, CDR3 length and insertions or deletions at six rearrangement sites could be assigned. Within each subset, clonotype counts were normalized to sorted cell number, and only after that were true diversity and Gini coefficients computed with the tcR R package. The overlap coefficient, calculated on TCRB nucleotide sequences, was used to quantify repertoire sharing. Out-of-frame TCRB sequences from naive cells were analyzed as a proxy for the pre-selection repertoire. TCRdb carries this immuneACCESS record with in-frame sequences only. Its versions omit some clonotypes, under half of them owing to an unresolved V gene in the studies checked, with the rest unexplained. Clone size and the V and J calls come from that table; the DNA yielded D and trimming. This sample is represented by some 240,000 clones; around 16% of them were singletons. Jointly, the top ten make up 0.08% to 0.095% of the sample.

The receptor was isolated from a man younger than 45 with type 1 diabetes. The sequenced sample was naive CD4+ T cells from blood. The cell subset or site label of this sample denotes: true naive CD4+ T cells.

The CDR3 reads CAGGTSGYGELFF. The bases read TGTGCCGGGGGGACTAGCGGATACGGGGAGCTGTTTTTT. The sequence joins TRBV30 to TRBJ2-2, and 11 junctional nucleotides match TRBD2. Looking up the germline V gene (reference sequence) yields CDR1 GTSNPN and CDR2 SVGIG. The CDR3 numbers 13 residues from cysteine through phenylalanine. The kept DNA is CDR3 alone, 39 bases in frame from the first base. Ends trimmed: V by 8 bases, J by 7 bases; bases unmatched to a gene: 6.